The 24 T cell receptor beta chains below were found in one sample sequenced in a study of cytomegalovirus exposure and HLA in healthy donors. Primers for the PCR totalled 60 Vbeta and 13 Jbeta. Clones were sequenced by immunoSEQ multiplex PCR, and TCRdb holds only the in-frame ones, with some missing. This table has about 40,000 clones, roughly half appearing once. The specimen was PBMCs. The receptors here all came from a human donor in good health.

The CDR3 DNA sequence: TGTGCCAGCAGCTCCCAGGGAGGCACTGAAGCTTTCTTT. Protein sequence: CASSSQGGTEAFF. This rearrangement joins TRBV7-2 to TRBJ1-1; D is perhaps TRBD1 (5 bases). Germline-derived CDR1 and CDR2 are SGHTA and FQGNSA. This CDR3 has 13 residues. Trimming took 4 bases from V and 4 from J, leaving 10 bases between them.

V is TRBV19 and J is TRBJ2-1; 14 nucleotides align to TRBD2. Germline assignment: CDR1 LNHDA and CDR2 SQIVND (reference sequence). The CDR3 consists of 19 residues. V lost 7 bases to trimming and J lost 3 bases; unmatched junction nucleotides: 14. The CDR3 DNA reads TGTGCCAGTACTGCACGTCCCGGGACTAGCGGGAGAAGCTACAATGAGCAGTTCTTC. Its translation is CASTARPGTSGRSYNEQFF.

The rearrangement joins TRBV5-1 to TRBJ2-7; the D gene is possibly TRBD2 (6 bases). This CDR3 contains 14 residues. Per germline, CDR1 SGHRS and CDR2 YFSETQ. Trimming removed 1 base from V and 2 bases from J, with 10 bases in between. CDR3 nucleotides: TGCGCCAGCAGCTTGAGTCGCGGGACCTACGAGCAGTACTTC. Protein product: CASSLSRGTYEQYF.

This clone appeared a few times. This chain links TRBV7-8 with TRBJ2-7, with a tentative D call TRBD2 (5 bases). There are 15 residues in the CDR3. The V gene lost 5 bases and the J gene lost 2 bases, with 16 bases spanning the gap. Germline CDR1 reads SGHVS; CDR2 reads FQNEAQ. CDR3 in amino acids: CASSPGPGTTYEQYF. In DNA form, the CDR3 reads TGTGCCAGCAGCCCAGGTCCGGGAACTACCTACGAGCAGTACTTC.

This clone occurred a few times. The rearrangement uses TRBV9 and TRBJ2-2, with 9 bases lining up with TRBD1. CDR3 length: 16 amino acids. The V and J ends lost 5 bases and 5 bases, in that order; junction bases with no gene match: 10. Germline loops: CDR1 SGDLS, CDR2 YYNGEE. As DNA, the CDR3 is TGTGCCAGCAGGGACAGGGGATTCGGAGATACCGGGGAGCTGTTTTTT. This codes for CASRDRGFGDTGELFF.

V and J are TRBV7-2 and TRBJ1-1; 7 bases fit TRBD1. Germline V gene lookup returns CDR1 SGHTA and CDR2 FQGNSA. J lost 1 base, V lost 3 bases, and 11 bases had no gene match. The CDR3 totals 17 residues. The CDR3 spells CASSFRAGDSRNTEAFF. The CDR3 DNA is TGTGCCAGCAGCTTCCGGGCCGGGGACAGCCGGAACACTGAAGCTTTCTTT.

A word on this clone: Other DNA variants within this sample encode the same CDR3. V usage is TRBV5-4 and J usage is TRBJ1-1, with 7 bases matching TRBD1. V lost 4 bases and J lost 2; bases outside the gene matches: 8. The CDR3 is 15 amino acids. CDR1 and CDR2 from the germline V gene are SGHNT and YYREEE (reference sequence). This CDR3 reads CASSTPRQGNTEAFF. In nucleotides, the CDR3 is TGTGCCAGCAGCACGCCCCGACAGGGTAACACTGAAGCTTTCTTT.

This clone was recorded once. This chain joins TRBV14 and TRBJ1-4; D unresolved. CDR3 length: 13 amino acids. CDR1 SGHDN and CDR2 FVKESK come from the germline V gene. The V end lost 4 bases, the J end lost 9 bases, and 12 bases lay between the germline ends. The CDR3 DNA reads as TGTGCCAGCAGCCCATATTACGGGAAAAAACTGTTTTTT. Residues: CASSPYYGKKLFF.

The CDR3 sequence: CASSQLDRGEQFF. In nucleotides, the CDR3 is TGTGCCAGCTCACAATTAGACAGGGGAGAACAGTTCTTC. V and J are TRBV18 and TRBJ2-1; 8 bases agree with TRBD1. Germline trimming cut 4 bases from V and 13 bases from J; bases unmatched to any gene: 9. The CDR3 runs 13 residues. CDR1 and CDR2 from the germline V gene are KGHSH and LQKENI. Together with reference TRBV18 and TRBJ2-1, the CDR3 gives the full variable domain: NAGVMQNPRHLVRRRGQEARLRCSPMKGHSHVYWYRQLPEEGLKFMVYLQKENIIDESGMPKERFSAEFPKEGPSILRIQQVVRGDSAAYFCASSQLDRGEQFFGPGTRLTVL.

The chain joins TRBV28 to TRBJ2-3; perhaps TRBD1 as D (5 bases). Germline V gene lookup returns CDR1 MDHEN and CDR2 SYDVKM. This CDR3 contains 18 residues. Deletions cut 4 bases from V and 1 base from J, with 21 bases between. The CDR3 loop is CASSSHATAILGTDTQYF. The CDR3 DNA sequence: TGTGCCAGCAGTTCTCACGCGACAGCGATCCTCGGCACAGATACGCAGTATTTT.

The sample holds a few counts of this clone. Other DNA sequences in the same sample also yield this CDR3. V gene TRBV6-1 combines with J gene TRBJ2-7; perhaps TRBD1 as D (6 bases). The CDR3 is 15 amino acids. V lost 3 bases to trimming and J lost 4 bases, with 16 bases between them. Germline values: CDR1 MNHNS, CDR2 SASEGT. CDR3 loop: CASSEGDTTVYEQYF. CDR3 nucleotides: TGTGCCAGCAGTGAGGGGGACACAACAGTGTACGAGCAGTACTTC.

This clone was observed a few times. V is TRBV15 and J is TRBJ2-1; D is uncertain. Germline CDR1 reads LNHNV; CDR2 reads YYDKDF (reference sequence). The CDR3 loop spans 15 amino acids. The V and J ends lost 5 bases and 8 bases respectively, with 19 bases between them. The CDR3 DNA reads TGTGCCACCAGCGATCCCTATGAGGCCCACGATGAGCAGTTCTTC. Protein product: CATSDPYEAHDEQFF. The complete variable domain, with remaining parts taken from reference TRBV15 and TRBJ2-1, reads DAMVIQNPRYQVTQFGKPVTLSCSQTLNHNVMYWYQQKSSQAPKLLFHYYDKDFNNEADTPDNFQSRRPNTSFCFLDIRSPGLGDTAMYLCATSDPYEAHDEQFFGPGTRLTVL.

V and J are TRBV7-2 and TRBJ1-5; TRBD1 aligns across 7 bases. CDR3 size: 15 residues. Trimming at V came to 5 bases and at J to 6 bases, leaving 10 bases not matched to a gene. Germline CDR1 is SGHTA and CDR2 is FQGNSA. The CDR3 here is CASSLSYRGGQPQHF. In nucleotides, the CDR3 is TGTGCCAGCAGCCTAAGCTACAGGGGCGGTCAGCCCCAGCATTTT.

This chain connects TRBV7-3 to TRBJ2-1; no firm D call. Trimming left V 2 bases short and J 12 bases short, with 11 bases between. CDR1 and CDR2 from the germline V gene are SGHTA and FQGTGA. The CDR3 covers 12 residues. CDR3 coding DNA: TGTGCCAGCAGCTTATTGGGCCAAGGGCAGTTCTTC. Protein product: CASSLLGQGQFF.

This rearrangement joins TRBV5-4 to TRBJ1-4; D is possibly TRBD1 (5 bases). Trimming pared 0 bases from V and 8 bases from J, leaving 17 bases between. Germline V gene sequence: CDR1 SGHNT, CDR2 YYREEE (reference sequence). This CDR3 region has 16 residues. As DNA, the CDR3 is TGTGCCAGCAGCTTGGCCGGAGGACACGGGAGGGAAAAACTGTTTTTT. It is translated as CASSLAGGHGREKLFF.

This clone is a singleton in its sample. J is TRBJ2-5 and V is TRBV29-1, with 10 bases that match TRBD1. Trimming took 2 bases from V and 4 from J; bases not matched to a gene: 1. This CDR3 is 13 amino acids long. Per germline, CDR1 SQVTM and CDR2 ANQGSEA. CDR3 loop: CSVEWDRGETQYF. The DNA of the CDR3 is TGCAGCGTTGAATGGGACAGGGGAGAGACCCAGTACTTC.

CDR3 loop: CASSLQSGASTDTQYF. The CDR3 DNA reads as TGTGCCAGCAGCTTACAGAGCGGGGCTAGCACAGATACGCAGTATTTT. The chain recombines TRBV7-3 with TRBJ2-3, with 7 bases lining up with TRBD2. Trimming removed 2 bases from V and 0 bases from J; junction bases left unmatched: 5. The germline V gene encodes CDR1 SGHTA and CDR2 FQGTGA. The CDR3 has 16 residues.

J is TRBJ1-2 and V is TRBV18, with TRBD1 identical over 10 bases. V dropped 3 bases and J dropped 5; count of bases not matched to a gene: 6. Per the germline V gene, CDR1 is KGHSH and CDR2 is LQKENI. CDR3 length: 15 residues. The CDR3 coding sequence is TGTGCCAGCTCACCCGGGACAGGGGCGGAATATGGCTACACCTTC. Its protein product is CASSPGTGAEYGYTF.

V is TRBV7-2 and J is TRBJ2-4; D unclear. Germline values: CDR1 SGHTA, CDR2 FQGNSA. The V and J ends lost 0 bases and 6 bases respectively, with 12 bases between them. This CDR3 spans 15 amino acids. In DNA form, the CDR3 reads TGTGCCAGCAGCTTAGCTGCTCCAGAGGCAAACATTCAGTACTTC. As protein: CASSLAAPEANIQYF.

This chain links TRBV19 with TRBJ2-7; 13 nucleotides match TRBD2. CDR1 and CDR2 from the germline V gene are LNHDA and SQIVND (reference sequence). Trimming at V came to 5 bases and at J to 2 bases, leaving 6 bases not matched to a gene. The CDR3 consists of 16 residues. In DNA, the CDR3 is TGTGCCAGTAGTCCCCGGACTAGCGGGAGAACCTACGAGCAGTACTTC. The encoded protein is CASSPRTSGRTYEQYF.

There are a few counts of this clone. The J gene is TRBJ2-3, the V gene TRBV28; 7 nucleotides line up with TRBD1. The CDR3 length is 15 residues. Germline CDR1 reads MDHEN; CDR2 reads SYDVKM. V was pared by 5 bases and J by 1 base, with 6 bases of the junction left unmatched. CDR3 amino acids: CASSDRESGTDTQYF. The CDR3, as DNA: TGTGCCAGCAGTGACAGGGAATCTGGCACAGATACGCAGTATTTT. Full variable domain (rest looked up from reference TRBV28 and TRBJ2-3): DVKVTQSSRYLVKRTGEKVFLECVQDMDHENMFWYRQDPGLGLRLIYFSYDVKMKEKGDIPEGYSVSREKKERFSLILESASTNQTSMYLCASSDRESGTDTQYFGPGTRLTVL.

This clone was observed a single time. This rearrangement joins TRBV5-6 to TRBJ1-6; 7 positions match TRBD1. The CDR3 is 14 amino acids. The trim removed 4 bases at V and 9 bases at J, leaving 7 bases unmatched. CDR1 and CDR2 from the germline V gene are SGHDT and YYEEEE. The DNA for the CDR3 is TGTGCCAGCAGCCGAGGGACAGTAACTTCACCCCTCCACTTT. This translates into CASSRGTVTSPLHF. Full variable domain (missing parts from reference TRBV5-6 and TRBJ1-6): DAGVTQSPTHLIKTRGQQVTLRCSPKSGHDTVSWYQQALGQGPQFIFQYYEEEERQRGNFPDRFSGHQFPNYSSELNVNALLLGDSALYLCASSRGTVTSPLHFGNGTRLTVT.

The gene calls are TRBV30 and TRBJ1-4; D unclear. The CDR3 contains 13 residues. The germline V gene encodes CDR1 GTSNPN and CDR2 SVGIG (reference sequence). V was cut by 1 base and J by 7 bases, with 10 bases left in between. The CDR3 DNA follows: TGTGCCTGGAGTGGTAGGAGCGGTGAAAAACTGTTTTTT. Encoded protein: CAWSGRSGEKLFF. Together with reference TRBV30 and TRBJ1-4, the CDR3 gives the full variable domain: SQTIHQWPATLVQPVGSPLSLECTVEGTSNPNLYWYRQAAGRGLQLLFYSVGIGQISSEVPQNLSASRPQDRQFILSSKKLLLSDSGFYLCAWSGRSGEKLFFGSGTQLSVL.

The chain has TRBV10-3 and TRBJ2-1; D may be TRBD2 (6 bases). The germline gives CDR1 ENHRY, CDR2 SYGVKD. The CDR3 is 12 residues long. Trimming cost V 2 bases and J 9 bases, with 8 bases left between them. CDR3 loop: CAISERTIEQFF. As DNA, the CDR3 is TGTGCCATCAGTGAGCGGACTATTGAGCAGTTCTTC.